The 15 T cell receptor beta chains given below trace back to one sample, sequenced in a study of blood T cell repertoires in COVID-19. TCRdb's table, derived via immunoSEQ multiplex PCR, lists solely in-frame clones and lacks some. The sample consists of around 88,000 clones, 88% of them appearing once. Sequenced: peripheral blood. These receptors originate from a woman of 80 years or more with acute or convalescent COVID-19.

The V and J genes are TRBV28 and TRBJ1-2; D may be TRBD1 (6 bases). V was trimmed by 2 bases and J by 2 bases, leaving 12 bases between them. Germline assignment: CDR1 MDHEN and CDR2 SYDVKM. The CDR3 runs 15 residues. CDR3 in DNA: TGTGCCAGCAGTTTACAGGGGAGCCCCAACTATGGCTACACCTTC. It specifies CASSLQGSPNYGYTF.

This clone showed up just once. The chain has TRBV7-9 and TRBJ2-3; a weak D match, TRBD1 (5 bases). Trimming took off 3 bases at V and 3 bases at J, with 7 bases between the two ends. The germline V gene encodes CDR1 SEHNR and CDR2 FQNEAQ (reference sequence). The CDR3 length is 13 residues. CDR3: CASSFRQTDTQYF. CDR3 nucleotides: TGTGCCAGCAGCTTCAGACAGACAGATACGCAGTATTTT.

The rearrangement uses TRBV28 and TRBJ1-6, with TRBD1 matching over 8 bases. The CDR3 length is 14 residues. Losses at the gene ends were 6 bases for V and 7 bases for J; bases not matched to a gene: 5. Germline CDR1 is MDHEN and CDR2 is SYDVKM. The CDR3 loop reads CASSLGQGNSPLHF. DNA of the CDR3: TGTGCCAGCAGCCTTGGACAGGGAAATTCACCCCTCCACTTT.

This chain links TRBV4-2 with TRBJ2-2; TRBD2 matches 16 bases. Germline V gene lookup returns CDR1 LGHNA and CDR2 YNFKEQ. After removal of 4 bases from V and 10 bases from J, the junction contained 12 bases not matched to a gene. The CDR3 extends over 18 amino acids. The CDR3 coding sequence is TGTGCCAGCAGCCTCATCCCCGGGACTAGCGGGAGGGCTGAGGAGCTGTTTTTT. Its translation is CASSLIPGTSGRAEELFF.

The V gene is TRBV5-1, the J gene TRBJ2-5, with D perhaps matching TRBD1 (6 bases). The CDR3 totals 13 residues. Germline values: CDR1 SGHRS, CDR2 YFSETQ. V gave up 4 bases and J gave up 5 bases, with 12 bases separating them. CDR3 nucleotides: TGCGCCAGCAGCGAATCAGGGGTCGAGACCCAGTACTTC. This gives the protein CASSESGVETQYF.

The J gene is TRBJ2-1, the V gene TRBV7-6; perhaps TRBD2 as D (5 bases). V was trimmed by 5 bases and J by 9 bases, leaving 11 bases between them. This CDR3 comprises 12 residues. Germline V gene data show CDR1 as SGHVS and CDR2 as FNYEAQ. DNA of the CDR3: TGTGCCAGCAGCCTCAGTGCGGGTGAGCAGTTCTTC. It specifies CASSLSAGEQFF.

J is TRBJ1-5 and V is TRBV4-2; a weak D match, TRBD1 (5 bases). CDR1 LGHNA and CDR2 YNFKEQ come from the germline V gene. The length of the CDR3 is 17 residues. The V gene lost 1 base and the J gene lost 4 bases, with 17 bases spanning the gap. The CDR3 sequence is CASSQVSGRVGNQPQHF. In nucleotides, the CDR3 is TGTGCCAGCAGCCAAGTTTCTGGCAGGGTTGGTAATCAGCCCCAGCATTTT.

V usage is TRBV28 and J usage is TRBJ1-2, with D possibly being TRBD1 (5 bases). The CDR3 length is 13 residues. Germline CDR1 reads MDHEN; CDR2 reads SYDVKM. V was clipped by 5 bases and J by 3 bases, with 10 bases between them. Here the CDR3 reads CASSQGEDYGYTF. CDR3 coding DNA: TGTGCCAGCAGTCAAGGGGAAGACTATGGCTACACCTTC.

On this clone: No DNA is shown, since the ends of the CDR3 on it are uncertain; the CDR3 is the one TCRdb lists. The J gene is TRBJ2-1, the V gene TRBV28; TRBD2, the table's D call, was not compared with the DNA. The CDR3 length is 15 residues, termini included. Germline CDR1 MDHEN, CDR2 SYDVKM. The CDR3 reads CASSFGAGAYNERFF.

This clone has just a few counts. Written as DNA, the CDR3 is TGCAGTGCTAGAGGACGGACAGGTCACCACTTT. As protein: CSARGRTGHHF. The chain employs TRBV20-1 and TRBJ1-6; 7 nucleotides match TRBD1. The J segment lost 18 bases and the V segment lost 1 base, leaving 6 bases of the junction unmatched. There are 11 residues in the CDR3. Germline CDR1 reads DFQATT; CDR2 reads SNEGSKA (reference sequence).

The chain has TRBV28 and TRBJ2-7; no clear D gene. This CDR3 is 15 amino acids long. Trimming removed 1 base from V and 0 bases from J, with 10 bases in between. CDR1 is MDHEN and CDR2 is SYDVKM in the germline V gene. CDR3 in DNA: TGTGCCAGCAGTTTATACGGTGAAAGCTCCTACGAGCAGTACTTC. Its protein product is CASSLYGESSYEQYF.

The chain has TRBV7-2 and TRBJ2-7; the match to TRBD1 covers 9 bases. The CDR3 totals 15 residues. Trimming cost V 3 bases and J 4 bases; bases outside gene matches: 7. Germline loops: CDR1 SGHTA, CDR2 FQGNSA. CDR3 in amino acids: CASSFDRDRVYEQYF. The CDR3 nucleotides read TGTGCCAGCAGCTTCGACCGGGACAGGGTATACGAGCAGTACTTC.

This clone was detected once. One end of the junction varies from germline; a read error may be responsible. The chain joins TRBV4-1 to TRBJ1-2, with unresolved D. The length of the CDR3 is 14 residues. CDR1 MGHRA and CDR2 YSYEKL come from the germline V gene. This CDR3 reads CASSQGTGSPFTIF. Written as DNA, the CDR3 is TGCGCCAGCAGCCAAGGGACCGGGAGTCCGTTCACTATCTTC.

The CDR3 is CSVEIRGRGEAFF. CDR3 sequence (DNA): TGCAGCGTTGAGATCAGGGGGCGGGGTGAAGCTTTCTTT. The chain recombines TRBV29-1 with TRBJ1-1, with 8 bases lining up with TRBD1. CDR3 size: 13 residues. Germline V CDR1 and CDR2: SQVTM, ANQGSEA. Losses at the gene ends were 3 bases for V and 7 bases for J; bases not matched to a gene: 7.

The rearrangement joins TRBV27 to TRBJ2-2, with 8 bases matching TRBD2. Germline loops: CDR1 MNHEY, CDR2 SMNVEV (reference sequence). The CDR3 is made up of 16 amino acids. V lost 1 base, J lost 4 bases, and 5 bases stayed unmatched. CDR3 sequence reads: CASSLWTAGVTGELFF. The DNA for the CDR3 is TGTGCCAGCAGTTTATGGACAGCGGGAGTCACCGGGGAGCTGTTTTTT.